The 20 T cell receptor beta chains below all came from one sample that was sequenced in a study of blood T cell repertoires in COVID-19 (dated by TCRdb to about 2020). Libraries were made using the immunoSEQ multiplex PCR assay. Held by TCRdb, this immuneACCESS table contains in-frame sequences only and omits some clones. Under half of the omission traces to an unresolved V gene where checked; the cause of the rest is unknown. A total of roughly 170,000 clones appear in this sample, around four fifths of them only once. Of the sample, roughly 4.5% falls within the top ten clones. Sequenced: PBMCs or T cells enriched from blood (not recorded which). The receptors come from a woman aged 45-65 years who had recovered from COVID-19.

V is TRBV5-1 and J is TRBJ1-1, with D perhaps TRBD1 (6 bases). Per germline, CDR1 SGHRS and CDR2 YFSETQ. The CDR3 sequence is 15 residues long. Trimming left V 4 bases short and J 3 bases short, with 16 bases between. CDR3 protein: CASSHLIGGDTEAFF. The CDR3 DNA reads as TGCGCCAGCAGCCATCTGATAGGGGGGGACACTGAAGCTTTCTTT. The variable domain in full, with the rest retrieved from reference TRBV5-1 and TRBJ1-1, is KAGVTQTPRYLIKTRGQQVTLSCSPISGHRSVSWYQQTPGQGLQFLFEYFSETQRNKGNFPGRFSGRQFSNSRSEMNVSTLELGDSALYLCASSHLIGGDTEAFFGQGTRLTVV.

This CDR3 reads CASSPNHLSLNTEAFF. CDR3 sequence (DNA): TGTGCCAGCAGCCCAAATCACCTGAGTCTGAACACTGAAGCTTTCTTT. The rearrangement uses TRBV7-3 and TRBJ1-1; D not resolved. Trimming cost V 5 bases and J 0 bases, with 16 bases left between them. Per germline, CDR1 SGHTA and CDR2 FQGTGA. The CDR3 consists of 16 residues.

The V and J genes are TRBV30 and TRBJ2-1; D is unresolved. Trimming pared 4 bases from V and 4 bases from J, leaving 11 bases between. This CDR3 region has 13 residues. Germline-derived CDR1 and CDR2 are GTSNPN and SVGIG (reference sequence). In DNA, the CDR3 is TGTGCCTGGACCCCCATAGATTACAATGAGCAGTTCTTC. This codes for CAWTPIDYNEQFF.

In its sample, this clone was seen a few times. The chain links TRBV6-4 to TRBJ1-2; TRBD1 matches 7 bases. The CDR3 spans 14 residues. Germline V gene sequence: CDR1 MRHNA, CDR2 SNTAGT. Germline trimming cut 0 bases from V and 6 bases from J; bases unmatched to any gene: 4. CDR3 sequence reads: CASSDSRDSDGYTF. The CDR3 DNA reads as TGTGCCAGCAGTGACTCGCGGGACAGCGATGGCTACACCTTC.

This clone has only a few counts. The chain uses TRBV28 and TRBJ2-7, with D maybe TRBD1 (5 bases). This CDR3 has 14 amino acids. Looked up from germline, CDR1 is MDHEN and CDR2 is SYDVKM. V lost 6 bases and J 1 base, leaving 13 bases between the germline ends. CDR3 DNA sequence: TGTGCCAGCAGCAGGGCGGACCCGTCCTACGAGCAGTACGTC. Translation: CASSRADPSYEQYV.

The V call is TRBV9, the J call TRBJ2-1; D is perhaps TRBD1 (5 bases). V was shortened by 0 bases and J by 6 bases, with 10 bases between the two germline ends. CDR1 and CDR2 from the germline V gene are SGDLS and YYNGEE. The CDR3 is 14 amino acids. In nucleotides, the CDR3 is TGTGCCAGCAGCGTAGGTGGCAGGGCCAATGAGCAGTTCTTC. Protein: CASSVGGRANEQFF. The full variable domain, with the rest looked up from reference TRBV9 and TRBJ2-1, is DSGVTQTPKHLITATGQRVTLRCSPRSGDLSVYWYQQSLDQGLQFLIQYYNGEERAKGNILERFSAQQFPDLHSELNLSSLELGDSALYFCASSVGGRANEQFFGPGTRLTVL.

The chain combines TRBV7-2 with TRBJ1-4; D call uncertain. From germline, CDR1 is SGHTA and CDR2 FQGNSA. There are 15 residues in the CDR3. The V end lost 5 bases, the J end lost 8 bases, and 18 bases lay between the germline ends. CDR3 residues: CASSLAGAGNEKLFF. The CDR3 bases are TGTGCCAGCAGCCTCGCGGGAGCTGGGAACGAAAAACTGTTTTTT.

The rearrangement joins TRBV30 to TRBJ1-1; no clear D. The CDR3 is 12 residues long. Germline CDR1 GTSNPN, CDR2 SVGIG (reference sequence). V lost 5 bases, J lost 8 bases, and 15 bases lay in between. This CDR3 reads CAWPSQSGEAFF. CDR3 coding DNA: TGTGCCTGGCCCTCGCAGTCGGGGGAAGCTTTCTTT.

The chain has TRBV5-6 and TRBJ2-2; the D gene is possibly TRBD2 (5 bases). The CDR3 length is 15 residues. CDR1 and CDR2 from the germline V gene are SGHDT and YYEEEE. The V and J ends lost 1 base and 2 bases respectively, with 9 bases between them. Here the CDR3 DNA reads TGTGCCAGCAGCTTGTACGGGGAAAACACCGGGGAGCTGTTTTTT. Protein product: CASSLYGENTGELFF.

The chain joins TRBV5-1 to TRBJ2-4; D is possibly TRBD1 (5 bases). Deletions cut 7 bases from V and 5 bases from J, with 10 bases between. The CDR3 contains 12 residues. The germline gives CDR1 SGHRS, CDR2 YFSETQ. CDR3 bases: TGCGCCAGCCAGGGTGATGAAAACATTCAGTACTTC. Protein: CASQGDENIQYF.

This clone was counted only a few times. This chain joins TRBV19 and TRBJ1-6; D remains unclear. This CDR3 contains 14 residues. V shed 5 bases and J shed 0 bases, with 5 bases lying between them. The germline V gene encodes CDR1 LNHDA and CDR2 SQIVND (reference sequence). In DNA form, the CDR3 reads TGTGCCAGTAGTTGGCTCTCCTATAATTCACCCCTCCACTTT. The encoded protein is CASSWLSYNSPLHF.

The rearrangement joins TRBV7-9 to TRBJ1-4; 9 bases match TRBD1. CDR1 is SEHNR, CDR2 FQNEAQ, per germline (reference sequence). The ends lost 5 bases at V and 13 bases at J; junction bases unmatched: 5. The CDR3 totals 12 residues. CDR3 protein: CASSGQGMGLFF. The CDR3 DNA follows: TGTGCCAGCAGCGGACAGGGGATGGGACTGTTTTTT.

This sequence joins TRBV12-5 and TRBJ1-1; 9 nucleotides align to TRBD1. Germline CDR1 reads LGHNT; CDR2 reads FRNRAP. The CDR3 is 14 amino acids. The junction had 2 bases not matched to a gene; V was cut back by 2 bases and J by 4 bases. The CDR3 nucleotides are TGTGCTAGTGGTTTGCCGGACAGGGGCACTGAAGCTTTCTTT. Encoded protein: CASGLPDRGTEAFF.

V is TRBV27 and J is TRBJ2-2, with a weak D call TRBD1 (5 bases). The CDR3 totals 15 residues. Germline V lookup: CDR1 MNHEY, CDR2 SMNVEV (reference sequence). The V gene lost 5 bases and the J gene lost 4 bases, with 14 bases spanning the gap. The CDR3 DNA sequence: TGTGCCAGCAGTCTACGGAGACAGCTCACCGGGGAGCTGTTTTTT. Protein product: CASSLRRQLTGELFF.

The V gene is TRBV30, the J gene TRBJ1-5; TRBD1 agrees at 10 bases. With V trimmed by 2 bases and J by 5 bases, 9 bases remained unmatched. The length of the CDR3 is 16 residues. The germline CDR1 and CDR2 sequences are GTSNPN and SVGIG (reference sequence). CDR3 coding DNA: TGTGCCTGGAGTTACCGGGAGGGACAGGGGTATCAGCCCCAGCATTTT. It specifies CAWSYREGQGYQPQHF.

The chain recombines TRBV5-6 with TRBJ2-3; 7 bases line up with TRBD2. The ends lost 6 bases at V and 4 bases at J; junction bases unmatched: 5. The length of the CDR3 is 13 residues. Germline CDR1 is SGHDT and CDR2 is YYEEEE. The CDR3 DNA reads as TGTGCCAGCAACTGGGGGGGGGCAGATACGCAGTATTTT. Translation gives CASNWGGADTQYF.

This clone was recorded only once. This chain uses TRBV9 with TRBJ1-4; D is unresolved. The V gene's germline CDR1 is SGDLS and CDR2 YYNGEE. The ends were cut back, 7 bases at V and 5 bases at J, with 15 bases in the middle. This CDR3 is built from 14 residues. DNA for the CDR3: TGTGCCAGCGCGAGGAGAATACGGAATGAAAAACTGTTTTTT. It is translated as CASARRIRNEKLFF.

The chain carries TRBV28 and TRBJ1-2; tentative D call: TRBD1 (5 bases). The CDR3 extends over 16 amino acids. V lost 2 bases to trimming and J lost 5 bases, with 18 bases between them. Per germline, CDR1 MDHEN and CDR2 SYDVKM. This chain's CDR3 is CASSLSRGEGKYGYTF. As DNA, the CDR3 is TGTGCCAGCAGTTTAAGCCGGGGGGAGGGGAAGTATGGCTACACCTTC.

This clone was recorded only once. This rearrangement joins TRBV2 to TRBJ1-1, with TRBD1 as a possible D gene (6 bases). Trimming shortened V by 11 bases and J by 1 base, and 11 bases separated the two germline ends. The V gene's germline CDR1 is SNHLY and CDR2 FYNNEI. The CDR3 length is 12 residues. CDR3 amino acids: CAGWTANTEAFF. The CDR3 DNA reads TGTGCCGGATGGACAGCGAACACTGAAGCTTTCTTT.

Worth noting for this clone: This CDR3 is also generated by other DNA sequences in the sample. The chain recombines TRBV9 with TRBJ1-3, with D uncertain. The germline CDR1 and CDR2 sequences are SGDLS and YYNGEE. This CDR3 is built from 15 residues. Trimming removed 1 base from V and 0 bases from J, with 8 bases in between. In nucleotides, the CDR3 is TGTGCCAGCAGCGTATCCCCTCTCTCTGGAAACACCATATATTTT. Translation gives CASSVSPLSGNTIYF.